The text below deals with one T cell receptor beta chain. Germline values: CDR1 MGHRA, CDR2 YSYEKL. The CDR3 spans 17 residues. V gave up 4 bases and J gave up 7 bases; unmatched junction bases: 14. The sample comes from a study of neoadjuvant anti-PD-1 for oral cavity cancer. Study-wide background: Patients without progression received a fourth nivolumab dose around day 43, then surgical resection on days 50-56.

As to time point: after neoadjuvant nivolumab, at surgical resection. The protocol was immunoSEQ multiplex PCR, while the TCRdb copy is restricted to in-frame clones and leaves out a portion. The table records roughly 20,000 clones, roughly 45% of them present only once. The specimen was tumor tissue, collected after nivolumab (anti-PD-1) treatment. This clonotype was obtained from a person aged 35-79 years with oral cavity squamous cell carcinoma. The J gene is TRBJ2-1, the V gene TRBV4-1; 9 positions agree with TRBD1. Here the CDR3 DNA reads TGCGCCAGCAGCCGAAACCCTTGGGGGACAGGGAAGAATGAGCAGTTCTTC. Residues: CASSRNPWGTGKNEQFF.